The 11 T cell receptor beta chains below were found in one sample sequenced in a study of PD-1 blockade in classical Hodgkin lymphoma. Here immunoSEQ multiplex PCR was the method, and the copy in TCRdb shows in-frame clones only, minus some. The sample yields fewer than 20,000 clones, approximately 80% seen once. As for time point: newly diagnosed, previously untreated cHL patient sample. Researchers used magnetic negative selection to pull out pure CD4+ T cells from thawed PBMCs. The sample consisted of CD4+ T cells from blood. These receptors were obtained from a human donor with classical Hodgkin lymphoma.

This chain uses TRBV25-1 with TRBJ1-1, with D maybe TRBD1 (5 bases). Trimming removed 2 bases from V and 10 bases from J, with 17 bases in between. The CDR3 has 14 amino acids. Germline V gene data show CDR1 as MGHDK and CDR2 as SYGVNS. The CDR3 DNA is TGTGCCAGCAGTGAACCCCGGGAGGGGCCAGGAGCTTTCTTT. It codes for CASSEPREGPGAFF.

V is TRBV19 and J is TRBJ1-2; no clear D. Trimming cost V 1 base and J 2 bases, with 11 bases left between them. The CDR3 contains 15 residues. CDR1 is LNHDA, CDR2 SQIVND, per germline (reference sequence). The CDR3 is CASSIARHQNYGYTF. The DNA for the CDR3 is TGTGCCAGTAGTATAGCGAGGCACCAGAACTATGGCTACACCTTC. Supplemented by reference TRBV19 and TRBJ1-2, the full variable domain reads DGGITQSPKYLFRKEGQNVTLSCEQNLNHDAMYWYRQDPGQGLRLIYYSQIVNDFQKGDIAEGYSVSREKKESFPLTVTSAQKNPTAFYLCASSIARHQNYGYTFGSGTRLTVV.

The gene calls are TRBV19 and TRBJ2-5; TRBD2 matches at 8 bases. The CDR3 loop spans 15 amino acids. Per germline, CDR1 LNHDA and CDR2 SQIVND (reference sequence). Trimming at V came to 9 bases and at J to 5 bases, leaving 14 bases not matched to a gene. This CDR3 reads CASQVGREARETQYF. The CDR3 bases are TGTGCCAGCCAAGTGGGGCGGGAGGCCCGGGAGACCCAGTACTTC.

V is TRBV2 and J is TRBJ2-7, with D maybe TRBD1 (6 bases). Germline lookup yields CDR1 SNHLY and CDR2 FYNNEI. The V gene lost 4 bases and the J gene lost 4 bases, with 14 bases spanning the gap. This CDR3 spans 14 amino acids. CDR3 protein: CASSGPPTGYEQYF. The CDR3 DNA sequence: TGTGCCAGCAGTGGCCCTCCGACAGGTTACGAGCAGTACTTC.

This chain connects TRBV5-4 to TRBJ2-3; D gene uncertain. Germline loops: CDR1 SGHNT, CDR2 YYREEE (reference sequence). V was clipped by 4 bases and J by 2 bases, with 2 bases between them. This CDR3 is built from 11 residues. CDR3 coding DNA: TGTGCCAGCAGCGCCACAGATACGCAGTATTTT. The encoded protein is CASSATDTQYF.

The rearrangement links TRBV27 to TRBJ1-4; 7 positions match TRBD1. V was pared by 2 bases and J by 4 bases, with 4 bases of the junction left unmatched. The germline gives CDR1 MNHEY, CDR2 SMNVEV (reference sequence). CDR3 length equals 15 residues. As DNA, the CDR3 is TGTGCCAGCAGTTTAGGGTACAGGGGTAATGAAAAACTGTTTTTT. Translated, it gives CASSLGYRGNEKLFF.

The J gene is TRBJ1-4, the V gene TRBV4-2; D remains ambiguous. V was shortened by 0 bases and J by 0 bases, with 11 bases between the two germline ends. CDR3 length: 17 residues. Germline V gene sequence: CDR1 LGHNA, CDR2 YNFKEQ. CDR3 protein: CASSQEWRPTTNEKLFF. DNA of the CDR3: TGTGCCAGCAGCCAAGAATGGCGTCCCACAACTAATGAAAAACTGTTTTTT.

The chain couples TRBV10-3 to TRBJ1-1; 10 bases are a match to TRBD1. The germline gives CDR1 ENHRY, CDR2 SYGVKD. V was pared by 7 bases and J by 1 base, with 3 bases of the junction left unmatched. The CDR3 consists of 14 residues. CDR3 DNA sequence: TGTGCCATCACGACAGGGGGCGGGAACACTGAAGCTTTCTTT. Encoded protein: CAITTGGGNTEAFF.

The chain has TRBV5-1 and TRBJ2-5, with D perhaps matching TRBD1 or TRBD2 (5 bases each). The germline V gene has CDR1 SGHRS and CDR2 YFSETQ. Trimming removed 5 bases at V and 1 base at J, with 12 bases between. The CDR3 consists of 14 residues. The CDR3 coding sequence is TGCGCCAGCAGAACCGGGACGGCCCAAGAGACCCAGTACTTC. Its translation is CASRTGTAQETQYF.

The chain has TRBV5-6 and TRBJ2-7; D might be TRBD2 (6 bases). Germline V gene sequence: CDR1 SGHDT, CDR2 YYEEEE. V shed 0 bases and J shed 7 bases, with 17 bases lying between them. CDR3 length: 15 residues. The DNA of the CDR3 is TGTGCCAGCAGCTTGGGTGCGACTAGAGTTAGGGAGCAGTACTTC. Residues: CASSLGATRVREQYF.

The table lists this clone with a few counts. The chain links TRBV9 to TRBJ2-1; 11 bases fit TRBD2. CDR1 SGDLS and CDR2 YYNGEE come from the germline V gene. V gave up 3 bases and J gave up 4 bases; unmatched junction bases: 3. This CDR3 has 15 amino acids. The CDR3 sequence is CASSGGTSGYNEQFF. The DNA of the CDR3 is TGTGCCAGCAGCGGAGGGACTAGCGGATACAATGAGCAGTTCTTC.